This is a list of T cell receptor beta chains from one sample in a study of T cells in narcolepsy. The data were produced by immunoSEQ multiplex PCR, yet TCRdb's version contains in-frame clones alone and is incomplete. The repertoire holds around 30,000 clones, with roughly 80% as singletons. What was sequenced was memory (CD45RA-) CD4+ T cells from blood. The receptor source for this set is a human donor in good health. CDR3s include the opening cysteine and the closing phenylalanine or tryptophan. Size is stated for part of the rows, as once, few or many counts, or as a class when the clone is expanded.

abundance,v_gene,j_gene,CDR3aa
-,TRBV2,TRBJ2-3,CASRRRASGGVGTDTQYF
few,TRBV11-3,TRBJ2-7,CASSKLAGGAYEQYF
few,TRBV19,TRBJ1-1,CASSISRREAFF
-,TRBV5-4,TRBJ2-3,CASSLELADTQYF
once,TRBV4-1,TRBJ2-5,CASSQASRGQETQYF
-,TRBV6-1,TRBJ2-4,CASKQPNLAKNIQYF
-,TRBV19,TRBJ2-3,CASSSRGSRLAGALRGTDTQYF
-,TRBV11-2,TRBJ2-7,CASSLAQQVGEQYF
-,TRBV27,TRBJ2-5,CASSLILAGGRETQYF
-,TRBV25-1,TRBJ1-3,CASSRVGTGNTIYF
-,TRBV6-6,TRBJ1-6,CASSYGYQGSPLHF
-,TRBV5-1,TRBJ2-1,CASSPVWESEQFF
-,TRBV21-1,TRBJ2-7,CASSGSPYEQYF
-,TRBV15,TRBJ2-7,CATSRGDSQKGEQYF
few,TRBV19,TRBJ2-1,CASSSQDRTGQFF
-,TRBV9,TRBJ1-6,CASSASPGAYNSPLHF
few,TRBV2,TRBJ1-5,CASSATGGRGNQPQHF
-,TRBV6-1,TRBJ2-7,CASRLTSGNSKEQYF
-,TRBV4-2,TRBJ2-6,CASSHGRGGANVLTF
once,TRBV6-5,TRBJ1-2,CASRRDRVGGGYTF
once,TRBV6-1,TRBJ1-1,CASSERDNTEAFF
-,TRBV11-2,TRBJ2-5,CASSLYRGSVETQYF
-,TRBV20-1,TRBJ1-4,CSASLQEKLFF
-,TRBV27,TRBJ1-1,CASRDSMNTEAFF
-,TRBV9,TRBJ2-1,CASSVSDNEQFF
-,TRBV9,TRBJ1-2,CASSEPTTAQRGRDGYTF
-,TRBV2,TRBJ2-3,CASSEELAGGLYTQYF
-,TRBV7-2,TRBJ2-7,CASSVEVTYEQYF
-,TRBV6-1,TRBJ1-1,CASSVSPNTEAFF
once,TRBV11-2,TRBJ1-1,CASSSQPNTEAFF
-,TRBV7-6,TRBJ2-3,CASSLGGITQYF
-,TRBV11-2,TRBJ2-7,CASSLEGSGEQYF
once,TRBV7-8,TRBJ2-3,CASSFRQGTADTQYF
-,TRBV11-3,TRBJ1-1,CASSPALTEAFF
once,TRBV25-1,TRBJ1-1,CASSARQGDTEAFF
-,TRBV11-3,TRBJ2-1,CASSSGGRDEQFF
-,TRBV10-3,TRBJ2-2,CAISAREGLGGELFF
-,TRBV4-1,TRBJ2-3,CASSQANLGGTDTQYF
-,TRBV19,TRBJ2-2,CASSIFGLAGGKNTGELFF
-,TRBV30,TRBJ1-5,CAWSVEGSRPQHF
-,TRBV10-1,TRBJ2-4,CASSESGPLNIQYF
-,TRBV5-1,TRBJ2-1,CASSGQANNEQFF
-,TRBV6-1,TRBJ1-2,CASSRDMDYGYTF
-,TRBV9,TRBJ1-5,CASSVEDSNQPQHF
-,TRBV25-1,TRBJ2-3,CASSASSDTQYF
-,TRBV6-5,TRBJ1-2,CASSSTWTLVDGYTF
-,TRBV5-1,TRBJ2-5,CASSLPQETQYF
-,TRBV10-1,TRBJ2-1,CASTPTSGSRYNEQFF
few,TRBV30,TRBJ2-3,CAGTSGDADTQYF
-,TRBV27,TRBJ1-4,CASSSPGTGLGEKLFF
-,TRBV30,TRBJ1-4,CAWVDRVGEKLFF
-,TRBV30,TRBJ2-7,CAWSRQGYEQYF
-,TRBV25-1,TRBJ2-2,CASSIQGPGELFF
-,TRBV9,TRBJ1-1,CASRGTRQDTEAFF
-,TRBV6-6,TRBJ2-2,CASSDSGTNTGELFF